Each of the 14 T cell receptor beta chains below was sequenced from the same sample in a study of shared clonotypes between healthy human individuals. Profiling relied on immunoSEQ multiplex PCR, and the TCRdb table lists in-frame clones only, not all of them. Of about 580,000 clones listed, 95% to 98% are singletons. Naive CD8 isolation took CD45RO-negative cells positively selected for CCR7 and excluded terminally differentiated effector memory CD45RA+ cells. Sequencing was performed on naive CD8+ T cells sorted from blood. The receptors derive from a man aged 25-45 years in good health.

The rearrangement uses TRBV7-7 and TRBJ2-7; no clear D gene. V was pared by 3 bases and J by 2 bases, with 14 bases between. The CDR3 length is 15 residues. The germline CDR1 and CDR2 sequences are SSHAT and FNYEAQ (reference sequence). The DNA of the CDR3 is TGTGCCAGCAGCTTTCGGGCAGGCGATACCTACGAGCAGTACTTC. Amino acids: CASSFRAGDTYEQYF.

The V and J genes are TRBV7-6 and TRBJ2-7; a possible D gene is TRBD2 (5 bases). With 0 bases removed from V and 3 bases from J, the gap between germline ends came to 9 bases. There are 14 residues in the CDR3. The germline V gene has CDR1 SGHVS and CDR2 FNYEAQ. This chain's CDR3 is CASSLAVGSYEQYF. The CDR3 nucleotides read TGTGCCAGCAGCTTAGCAGTGGGGAGCTACGAGCAGTACTTC.

This rearrangement joins TRBV27 to TRBJ2-7; TRBD2 might be the D (6 bases). This CDR3 region has 13 residues. Trimming cost V 4 bases and J 1 base, with 8 bases left between them. The germline V gene encodes CDR1 MNHEY and CDR2 SMNVEV (reference sequence). The CDR3 region is CASSYGGSYEQYF. For the CDR3, the DNA is TGTGCCAGCAGTTACGGGGGTTCCTACGAGCAGTACTTC.

About this clone: An end of the junction does not agree with germline; a read error may underlie this. The V call is TRBV7-7, the J call TRBJ2-5; D is ambiguous. The CDR3 is made up of 13 amino acids. CDR1 SSHAT and CDR2 FNYEAQ come from the germline V gene (reference sequence). The CDR3 is CASSFVLRETQYF. In DNA form, the CDR3 reads TGTGCTAGCAGCTTTGTCCTCCGGGAGACCCAGTACTTC.

Regarding this clone: The sample holds other DNA sequences that translate to the same CDR3. This chain connects TRBV15 to TRBJ2-7; D unresolved. Trimming pared 0 bases from V and 1 base from J, leaving 7 bases between. The CDR3 length is 14 residues. Germline V gives CDR1 LNHNV, CDR2 YYDKDF (reference sequence). The CDR3 nucleotides are TGTGCCACCAGCAGAGATTTGGGGTCCTACGAGCAGTACTTC. Residues: CATSRDLGSYEQYF.

This clone was seen once. The gene calls are TRBV29-1 and TRBJ2-7; no definite D call. The germline gives CDR1 SQVTM, CDR2 ANQGSEA. Trimming removed 3 bases from V and 7 bases from J, with 10 bases in between. The CDR3 loop spans 11 amino acids. CDR3 sequence (DNA): TGCAGCGTTGAGTGGCTAAATGAGCAGTACTTC. It yields the protein CSVEWLNEQYF.

The rearrangement links TRBV7-7 to TRBJ2-7; TRBD1 aligns across 10 bases. The CDR3 totals 14 residues. V lost 5 bases to trimming and J lost 3 bases; unmatched junction nucleotides: 4. Germline V gene lookup returns CDR1 SSHAT and CDR2 FNYEAQ (reference sequence). In DNA, the CDR3 is TGTGCCAGCAGCCAGGGGGACAGGGGCTACGAGCAGTACTTC. Its protein is CASSQGDRGYEQYF.

V is TRBV18 and J is TRBJ2-1, with D perhaps being TRBD1 or TRBD2 (5 bases each). The CDR3 has 14 amino acids. Germline CDR1 KGHSH, CDR2 LQKENI. V lost 1 base, J lost 6 bases, and 10 bases lay in between. CDR3 residues: CASSPLSGRNEQFF. Here the CDR3 DNA reads TGTGCCAGCTCACCACTGTCGGGGCGCAATGAGCAGTTCTTC.

The chain joins TRBV4-3 to TRBJ1-2, with TRBD1 identical over 8 bases. With V trimmed by 1 base and J by 2 bases, 6 bases remained unmatched. CDR1 LGHNA and CDR2 YSLEER come from the germline V gene. CDR3 length: 16 residues. CDR3 in DNA: TGCGCCAGCAGCCAAGGGACCAGGGGGCGGAACTATGGCTACACCTTC. Its translation is CASSQGTRGRNYGYTF.

The chain joins TRBV13 to TRBJ2-7, with TRBD2 identical over 11 bases. V was pared by 4 bases and J by 4 bases, with 6 bases of the junction left unmatched. Germline lookup yields CDR1 PRHDT and CDR2 FYEKMQ (reference sequence). The CDR3 covers 15 residues. The CDR3 spells CASSSLGLAVYEQYF. The CDR3 DNA sequence: TGTGCCAGCAGCTCTCTGGGACTAGCGGTATACGAGCAGTACTTC.

This rearrangement joins TRBV30 to TRBJ1-1; 11 nucleotides align to TRBD1. CDR3 length: 17 residues. V lost 1 base to trimming and J lost 4 bases; unmatched junction nucleotides: 11. CDR1 and CDR2 from the germline V gene are GTSNPN and SVGIG (reference sequence). CDR3 nucleotide sequence: TGTGCCTGGAGTGCCTCGGACAGGGGGCTTACAGGCACTGAAGCTTTCTTT. This codes for CAWSASDRGLTGTEAFF.

This clone showed up just once. The genes are TRBV5-1 and TRBJ2-1, with 7 bases that match TRBD2. There are 16 residues in the CDR3. The germline V gene has CDR1 SGHRS and CDR2 YFSETQ. V trimming: 1 base; J trimming: 3 bases; junction bases outside the gene matches: 7. DNA of the CDR3: TGCGCCAGCAGCTTGTGGGCTAGCGGAGACTACAATGAGCAGTTCTTC. Its translation is CASSLWASGDYNEQFF.

J is TRBJ2-4 and V is TRBV7-7, with 10 nucleotides matching TRBD1. The length of the CDR3 is 14 residues. The germline gives CDR1 SSHAT, CDR2 FNYEAQ (reference sequence). J lost 7 bases, V lost 5 bases, and 5 bases had no gene match. The CDR3 sequence: CASSPGQGENIQYF. The CDR3 DNA sequence: TGTGCCAGCAGCCCCGGACAGGGGGAGAACATTCAGTACTTC.

The J gene is TRBJ2-7, the V gene TRBV5-1; 10 nucleotides match TRBD1. Germline V gene data show CDR1 as SGHRS and CDR2 as YFSETQ. The trim removed 4 bases at V and 5 bases at J, leaving 12 bases unmatched. The length of the CDR3 is 16 residues. The CDR3 protein is CASSLGQGRFWDEQYF. The CDR3 DNA is TGCGCCAGCAGCCTGGGACAGGGGAGGTTCTGGGACGAGCAGTACTTC.